A single sample is the source of the 9 T cell receptor beta chains below, sequenced in a study of memory CD4+ T cells and cytomegalovirus serostatus. Assay: immunoSEQ multiplex PCR; the TCRdb copy retains only in-frame clones and omits some. The sample yields approximately 44,000 clones, over 60% seen once. The sort gate was single viable CD3+CD4+CD8-CD45RO+ cells for memory CD4+ T cells. Sequenced input: memory CD4+ T cells from blood. All receptors come from an adult in good health and CMV-seronegative.

The rearrangement links TRBV9 to TRBJ2-3; 11 bases map to TRBD2. With V trimmed by 3 bases and J by 5 bases, 2 bases remained unmatched. From germline, CDR1 is SGDLS and CDR2 YYNGEE. The CDR3 totals 14 residues. CDR3 protein: CASSDSGRVDTQYF. The CDR3 DNA sequence: TGTGCCAGCAGCGATAGCGGGAGGGTAGATACGCAGTATTTT.

The chain couples TRBV2 to TRBJ2-5; D may be TRBD2 (5 bases). Germline values: CDR1 SNHLY, CDR2 FYNNEI. V was clipped by 8 bases and J by 4 bases, with 8 bases between them. This CDR3 comprises 11 residues. The CDR3 sequence is CASRGTETQYF. The CDR3 region has the DNA TGTGCCAGCCGGGGAACAGAGACCCAGTACTTC.

The J gene is TRBJ2-7, the V gene TRBV11-2; perhaps TRBD1 as D (6 bases). V was pared by 0 bases and J by 0 bases, with 12 bases between. CDR3 size: 16 residues. The germline V gene encodes CDR1 SGHAT and CDR2 FQNNGV. CDR3 in DNA: TGTGCCAGCAGCTTAGAAGGACAGAGAAGCTCCTACGAGCAGTACTTC. Translation gives CASSLEGQRSSYEQYF. Using reference TRBV11-2 and TRBJ2-7 for the parts outside the CDR3, the full variable domain is EAGVAQSPRYKIIEKRQSVAFWCNPISGHATLYWYQQILGQGPKLLIQFQNNGVVDDSQLPKDRFSAERLKGVDSTLKIQPAKLEDSAVYLCASSLEGQRSSYEQYFGPGTRLTVT.

Turning to this clone: A junction boundary mismatches the germline segment, possibly from a read error. This chain uses TRBV18 with TRBJ1-2; D call uncertain. CDR1 and CDR2 from the germline V gene are KGHSH and LQKENI. The CDR3 consists of 11 residues. CDR3 region: CASSPDLNPCF. As DNA, the CDR3 is TGTGCCAGCTCACCAGACCTGAACCCCTGCTTC. The whole variable domain, remainder taken from reference TRBV18 and TRBJ1-2, is NAGVMQNPRHLVRRRGQEARLRCSPMKGHSHVYWYRQLPEEGLKFMVYLQKENIIDESGMPKERFSAEFPKEGPSILRIQQVVRGDSAAYFCASSPDLNPCFGSGTRLTVV.

The CDR3 coding sequence is TGTGCCAGCAGGTCATTTCGACAGCCTAATGAGCAGTTCTTC. Translation: CASRSFRQPNEQFF. The chain has TRBV28 and TRBJ2-1; D may be TRBD1 (5 bases). The CDR3 runs 14 residues. CDR1 and CDR2 from the germline V gene are MDHEN and SYDVKM. Trimming took off 6 bases at V and 7 bases at J, with 16 bases between the two ends.

The chain recombines TRBV9 with TRBJ2-7, with TRBD1 matching over 9 bases. Germline V gives CDR1 SGDLS, CDR2 YYNGEE. The CDR3 extends over 14 amino acids. The V and J ends lost 2 bases and 6 bases, in that order; junction bases with no gene match: 6. CDR3 sequence (DNA): TGTGCCAGCAGCGTGGCGGGACAGGGCCGCGAGCAGTACTTC. Protein sequence: CASSVAGQGREQYF.

V is TRBV28 and J is TRBJ2-7; D is perhaps TRBD1 or TRBD2 (6 bases each). The germline gives CDR1 MDHEN, CDR2 SYDVKM. Trimming took 6 bases from V and 7 from J, leaving 19 bases between them. There are 14 residues in the CDR3. CDR3 amino acids: CASSLGYLGGEQYF. The DNA for the CDR3 is TGTGCCAGCAGCTTAGGTTATCTAGGGGGGGAGCAGTACTTC.

The chain recombines TRBV15 with TRBJ2-7, with a possible D match to TRBD1 (6 bases). This CDR3 has 15 residues. V was clipped by 1 base and J by 2 bases, with 12 bases between them. Germline assignment: CDR1 LNHNV and CDR2 YYDKDF (reference sequence). CDR3 loop: CATSRGQGTAYEQYF. The CDR3 DNA reads TGTGCCACCAGCAGAGGGCAGGGGACGGCCTACGAGCAGTACTTC. Full variable domain (missing parts from reference TRBV15 and TRBJ2-7): DAMVIQNPRYQVTQFGKPVTLSCSQTLNHNVMYWYQQKSSQAPKLLFHYYDKDFNNEADTPDNFQSRRPNTSFCFLDIRSPGLGDTAMYLCATSRGQGTAYEQYFGPGTRLTVT.

The chain combines TRBV6-1 with TRBJ2-1; possible D gene TRBD2, 5 bases. Germline V gene lookup returns CDR1 MNHNS and CDR2 SASEGT. Trimming pared 4 bases from V and 9 bases from J, leaving 16 bases between. The CDR3 is 14 residues long. Written as DNA, the CDR3 is TGTGCCAGCAGTGGTGCGGGCCTTATACTTGAGCAGTTCTTC. This gives the protein CASSGAGLILEQFF.